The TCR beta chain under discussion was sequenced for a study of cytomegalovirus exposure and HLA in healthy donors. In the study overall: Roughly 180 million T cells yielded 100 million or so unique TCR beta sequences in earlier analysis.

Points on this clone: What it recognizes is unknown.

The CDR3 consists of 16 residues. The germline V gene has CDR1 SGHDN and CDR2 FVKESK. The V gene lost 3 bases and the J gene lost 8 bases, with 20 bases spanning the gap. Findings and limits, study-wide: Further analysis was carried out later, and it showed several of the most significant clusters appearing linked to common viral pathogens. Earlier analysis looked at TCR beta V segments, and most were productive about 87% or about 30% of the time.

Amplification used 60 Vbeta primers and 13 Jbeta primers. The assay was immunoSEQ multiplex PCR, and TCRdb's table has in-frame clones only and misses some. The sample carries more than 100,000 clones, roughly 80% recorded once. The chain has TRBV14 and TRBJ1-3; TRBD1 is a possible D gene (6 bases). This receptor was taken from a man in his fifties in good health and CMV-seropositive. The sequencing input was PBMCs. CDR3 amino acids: CASSQEVTGMTDTIYF. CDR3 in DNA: TGTGCCAGCAGCCAGGAGGTCACAGGGATGACGGACACCATATATTTT.